This T cell receptor (beta chain) was recovered during a study of PD-1 blockade in classical Hodgkin lymphoma. Study-level background: It was nivolumab at 3 mg/kg, given intravenously every 2 weeks, that patients received. Study-level findings and limits: Researchers reported that CD4+ TCR diversity, though not CD8+, rose significantly by C4D1. Exclusion removed patients who began nivolumab under 1 year after ASCT.

The germline V gene has CDR1 LNHNV and CDR2 YYDKDF (reference sequence). The ends were cut back, 0 bases at V and 5 bases at J, with 11 bases in the middle. CDR3 length: 14 amino acids. In its sample, this clone ranks as medium-sized (0.01 to 0.1%). The antigen remains unidentified. Within the sample, other DNA sequences also encode this same CDR3. TCRdb keeps only in-frame clones here, not all; method: immunoSEQ multiplex PCR. The sample lists 99,000 or so clones; approximately 89% were seen once. This sample's time point: cycle 4 day 1 (C4D1), after around six weeks of nivolumab. Relapse was seen in all patients after autologous stem cell transplantation, and brentuximab vedotin exposure was variable.

The chain carries TRBV15 and TRBJ2-7; D might be TRBD1 (6 bases). Material: peripheral blood mononuclear cells (PBMCs), obtained before the fourth cycle of nivolumab. The source is a human donor with classical Hodgkin lymphoma. The CDR3 nucleotides read TGTGCCACCAGCAGAGAACTTGGGGGCCACGAGCAGTACTTC. This codes for CATSRELGGHEQYF.